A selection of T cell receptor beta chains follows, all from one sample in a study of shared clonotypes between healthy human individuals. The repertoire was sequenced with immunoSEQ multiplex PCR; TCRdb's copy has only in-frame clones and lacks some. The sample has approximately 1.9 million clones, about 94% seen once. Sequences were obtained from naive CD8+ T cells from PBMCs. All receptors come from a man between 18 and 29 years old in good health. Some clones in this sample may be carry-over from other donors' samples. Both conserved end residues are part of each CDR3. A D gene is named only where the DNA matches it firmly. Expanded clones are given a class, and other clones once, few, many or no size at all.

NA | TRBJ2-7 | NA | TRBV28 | CASRGRERAHYEQYF | TGTGCCAGCAGGGGCCGGGAGAGGGCCCACTACGAGCAGTACTTC
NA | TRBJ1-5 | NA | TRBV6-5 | CATRRGESNQPQHF | TGTGCCACCCGACGGGGTGAAAGCAATCAGCCCCAGCATTTT
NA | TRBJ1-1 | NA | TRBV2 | CASKGILNTEAFF | TGTGCCAGCAAGGGGATCTTGAACACTGAAGCTTTCTTT
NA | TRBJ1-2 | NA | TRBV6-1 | CASSEFVRYGYTF | TGTGCCAGCAGTGAGTTCGTGCGGTATGGCTACACCTTC
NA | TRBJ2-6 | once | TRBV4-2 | CASSQSKGAGANVLTF | TGTGCCAGCAGCCAGTCGAAAGGCGCTGGGGCCAACGTCCTGACTTTC
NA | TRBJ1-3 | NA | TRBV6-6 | CASSPAGNTIYF | TGTGCCAGCAGCCCCGCGGGAAACACCATATATTTT
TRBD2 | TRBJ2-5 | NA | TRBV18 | CASSPGGLAGRETQYF | TGTGCCAGCTCACCGGGGGGACTAGCGGGCAGAGAGACCCAGTACTTC
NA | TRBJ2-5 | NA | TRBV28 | CASSGGAQGWETQYF | TGTGCCAGCAGTGGGGGGGCACAGGGATGGGAGACCCAGTACTTC
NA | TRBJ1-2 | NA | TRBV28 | CASSPRDGLRRGYTF | TGTGCCAGCAGTCCCCGGGACGGGCTTCGGAGGGGCTACACCTTC
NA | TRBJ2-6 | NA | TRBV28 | CASSLDGGGPGANVLTF | TGTGCCAGCAGTCTAGACGGGGGTGGACCTGGGGCCAACGTCCTGACTTTC
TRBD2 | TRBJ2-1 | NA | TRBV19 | CASRKTREAGLFF | TGTGCCAGTAGAAAGACACGGGAGGCAGGTCTGTTCTTC
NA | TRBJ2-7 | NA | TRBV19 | CASSIIGDTYEQYF | TGTGCCAGTAGTATAATAGGGGACACCTACGAGCAGTACTTC
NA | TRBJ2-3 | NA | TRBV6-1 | CASRQHRSGTDTQYF | TGTGCCAGCAGACAACACAGGTCGGGCACAGATACGCAGTATTTT
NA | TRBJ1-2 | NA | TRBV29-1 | CSVSSASGEVGYTF | TGCAGCGTCTCATCGGCCTCAGGGGAGGTCGGCTACACCTTC
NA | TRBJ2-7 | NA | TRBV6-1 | CASSENPVSSYEQYF | TGTGCCAGCAGTGAAAATCCGGTCAGCTCCTACGAGCAGTACTTC
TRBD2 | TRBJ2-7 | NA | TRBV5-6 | CASSLGLAGVREQYF | TGTGCCAGCAGCTTAGGACTAGCGGGAGTCCGCGAGCAGTACTTC
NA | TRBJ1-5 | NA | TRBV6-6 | CASSFSRGGNQPQHF | TGTGCCAGCAGTTTTTCCCGGGGGGGCAATCAGCCCCAGCATTTT
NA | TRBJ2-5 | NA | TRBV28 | CASSLSTGEETQYF | TGTGCCAGCAGTTTAAGCACTGGAGAAGAGACCCAGTACTTC
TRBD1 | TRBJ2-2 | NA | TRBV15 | CATSPDRGPGELFF | TGTGCCACCAGCCCTGACAGGGGACCCGGGGAGCTGTTTTTT
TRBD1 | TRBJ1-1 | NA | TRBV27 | CASSKQGFNTEAFF | TGTGCCAGCAGCAAACAGGGGTTTAACACTGAAGCTTTCTTT
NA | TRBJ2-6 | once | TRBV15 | CATTARGAGANVLTF | TGTGCCACCACCGCGAGGGGGGCTGGGGCCAACGTCCTGACTTTC
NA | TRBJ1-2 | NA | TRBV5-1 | CASSLRSGGLNYGYTF | TGCGCCAGCAGCTTGCGATCGGGGGGCCTTAACTATGGCTACACCTTC